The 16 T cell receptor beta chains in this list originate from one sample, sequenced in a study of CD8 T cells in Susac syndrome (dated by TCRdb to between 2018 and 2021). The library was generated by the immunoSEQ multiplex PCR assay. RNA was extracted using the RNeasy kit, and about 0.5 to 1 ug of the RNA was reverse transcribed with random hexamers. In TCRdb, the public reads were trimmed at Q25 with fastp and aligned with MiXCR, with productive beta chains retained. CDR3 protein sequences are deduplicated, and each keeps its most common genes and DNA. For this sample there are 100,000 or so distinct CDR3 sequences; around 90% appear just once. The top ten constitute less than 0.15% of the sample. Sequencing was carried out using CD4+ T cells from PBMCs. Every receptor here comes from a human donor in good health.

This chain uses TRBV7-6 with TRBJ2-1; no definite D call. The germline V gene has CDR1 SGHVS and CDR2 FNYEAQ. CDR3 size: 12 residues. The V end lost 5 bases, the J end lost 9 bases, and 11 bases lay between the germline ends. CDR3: CASSGMSAEQFF. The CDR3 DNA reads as TGTGCCAGCAGCGGAATGTCTGCTGAGCAGTTCTTC.

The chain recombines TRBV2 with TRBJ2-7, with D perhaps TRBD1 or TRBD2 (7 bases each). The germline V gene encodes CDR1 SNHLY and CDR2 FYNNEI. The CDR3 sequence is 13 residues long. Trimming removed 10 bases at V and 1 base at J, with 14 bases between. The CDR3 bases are TGTGCCACCTCGGGGGGACAGTCCTACGAGCAGTACTTC. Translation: CATSGGQSYEQYF.

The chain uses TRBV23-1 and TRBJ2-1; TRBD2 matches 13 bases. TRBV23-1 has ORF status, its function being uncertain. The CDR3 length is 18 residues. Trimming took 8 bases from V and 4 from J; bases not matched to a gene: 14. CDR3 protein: CASRYLGQGLAGYNEQFF. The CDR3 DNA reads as TGCGCCAGCCGGTATCTCGGGCAGGGACTAGCGGGGTACAATGAGCAGTTCTTC.

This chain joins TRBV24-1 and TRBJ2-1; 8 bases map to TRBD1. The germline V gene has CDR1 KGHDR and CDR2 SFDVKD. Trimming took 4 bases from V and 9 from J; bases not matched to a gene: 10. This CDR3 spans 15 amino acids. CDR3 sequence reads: CATSERRDRCREQFF. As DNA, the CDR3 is TGTGCCACCAGTGAGCGACGGGACAGGTGTCGTGAGCAGTTCTTC.

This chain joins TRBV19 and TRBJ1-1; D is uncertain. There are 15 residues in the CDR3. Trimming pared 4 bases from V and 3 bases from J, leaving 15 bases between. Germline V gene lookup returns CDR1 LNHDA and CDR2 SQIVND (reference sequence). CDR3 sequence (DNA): TGTGCCAGTAGTACACGCCGGGGAATTGACACTGAAGCTTTCTTT. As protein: CASSTRRGIDTEAFF.

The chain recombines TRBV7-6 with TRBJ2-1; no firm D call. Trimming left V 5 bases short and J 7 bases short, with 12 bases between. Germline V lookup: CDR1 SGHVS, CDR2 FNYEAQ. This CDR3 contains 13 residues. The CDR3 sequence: CASSRASDNEQFF. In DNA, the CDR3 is TGTGCCAGCAGCCGAGCCAGTGATAATGAGCAGTTCTTC.

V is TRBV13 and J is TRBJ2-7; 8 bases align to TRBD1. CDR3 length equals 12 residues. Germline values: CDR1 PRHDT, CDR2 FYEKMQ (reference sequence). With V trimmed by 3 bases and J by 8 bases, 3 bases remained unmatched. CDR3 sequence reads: CASSFPGGKQYF. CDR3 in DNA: TGTGCCAGCAGCTTTCCAGGGGGCAAGCAGTACTTC.

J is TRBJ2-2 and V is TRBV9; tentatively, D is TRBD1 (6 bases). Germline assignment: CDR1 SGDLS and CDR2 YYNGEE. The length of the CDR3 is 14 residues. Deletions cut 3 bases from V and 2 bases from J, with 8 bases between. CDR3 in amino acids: CASSAGQNTGELFF. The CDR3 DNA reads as TGTGCCAGCAGCGCGGGACAAAACACCGGGGAGCTGTTTTTT.

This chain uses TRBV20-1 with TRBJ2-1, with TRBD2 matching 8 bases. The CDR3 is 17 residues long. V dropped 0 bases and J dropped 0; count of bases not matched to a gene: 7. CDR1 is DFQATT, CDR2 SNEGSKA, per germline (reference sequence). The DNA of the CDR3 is TGCAGTGCTAGAGACGTTAGCGGGACCTTCTCCTACAATGAGCAGTTCTTC. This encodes CSARDVSGTFSYNEQFF.

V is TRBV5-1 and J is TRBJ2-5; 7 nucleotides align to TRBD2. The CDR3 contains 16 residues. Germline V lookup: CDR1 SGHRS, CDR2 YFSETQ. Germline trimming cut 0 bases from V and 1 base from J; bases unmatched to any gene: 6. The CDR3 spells CASSLGERGRQETQYF. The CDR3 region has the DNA TGCGCCAGCAGCTTGGGGGAGCGGGGACGCCAAGAGACCCAGTACTTC.

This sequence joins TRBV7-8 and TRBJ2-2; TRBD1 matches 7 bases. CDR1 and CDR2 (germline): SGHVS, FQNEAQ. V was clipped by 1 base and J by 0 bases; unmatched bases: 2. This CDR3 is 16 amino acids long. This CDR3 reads CASSLDGTANTGELFF. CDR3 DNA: TGTGCCAGCAGCTTAGATGGGACAGCGAACACCGGGGAGCTGTTTTTT.

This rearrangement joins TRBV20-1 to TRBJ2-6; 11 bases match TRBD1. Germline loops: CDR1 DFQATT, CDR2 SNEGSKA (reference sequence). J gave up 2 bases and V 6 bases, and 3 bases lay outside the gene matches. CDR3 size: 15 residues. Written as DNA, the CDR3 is TGCAGTGCCATGGACAGGGGGCCTGGGGCCAACGTCCTGACTTTC. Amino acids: CSAMDRGPGANVLTF.

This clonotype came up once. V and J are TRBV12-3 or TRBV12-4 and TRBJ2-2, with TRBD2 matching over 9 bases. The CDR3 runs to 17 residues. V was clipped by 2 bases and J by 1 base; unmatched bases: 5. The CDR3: CASSLLAGGKNTGELFF. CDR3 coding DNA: TGTGCCAGCAGTTTACTTGCGGGAGGGAAGAACACCGGGGAGCTGTTTTTT.

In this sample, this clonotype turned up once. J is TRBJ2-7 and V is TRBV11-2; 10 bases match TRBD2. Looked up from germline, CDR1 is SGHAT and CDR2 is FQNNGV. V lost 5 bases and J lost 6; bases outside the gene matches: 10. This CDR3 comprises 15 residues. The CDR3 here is CASSPGLAGASEQYF. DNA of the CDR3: TGTGCCAGCAGCCCGGGGCTAGCGGGAGCAAGCGAGCAGTACTTC. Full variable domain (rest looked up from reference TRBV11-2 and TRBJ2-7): EAGVAQSPRYKIIEKRQSVAFWCNPISGHATLYWYQQILGQGPKLLIQFQNNGVVDDSQLPKDRFSAERLKGVDSTLKIQPAKLEDSAVYLCASSPGLAGASEQYFGPGTRLTVT.

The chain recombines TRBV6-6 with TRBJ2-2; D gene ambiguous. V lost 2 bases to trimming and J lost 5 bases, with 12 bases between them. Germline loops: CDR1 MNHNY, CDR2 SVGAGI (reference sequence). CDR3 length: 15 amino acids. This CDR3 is CASSYAGPSTGELFF. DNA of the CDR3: TGTGCCAGCAGTTACGCCGGACCGTCGACCGGGGAGCTGTTTTTT.

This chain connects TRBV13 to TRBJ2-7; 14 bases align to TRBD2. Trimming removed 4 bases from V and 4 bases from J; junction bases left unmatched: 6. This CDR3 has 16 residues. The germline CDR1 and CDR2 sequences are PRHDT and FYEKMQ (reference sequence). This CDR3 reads CASSSRLAGGIYEQYF. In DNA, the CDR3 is TGTGCCAGCAGCTCCAGACTAGCGGGGGGGATTTACGAGCAGTACTTC.